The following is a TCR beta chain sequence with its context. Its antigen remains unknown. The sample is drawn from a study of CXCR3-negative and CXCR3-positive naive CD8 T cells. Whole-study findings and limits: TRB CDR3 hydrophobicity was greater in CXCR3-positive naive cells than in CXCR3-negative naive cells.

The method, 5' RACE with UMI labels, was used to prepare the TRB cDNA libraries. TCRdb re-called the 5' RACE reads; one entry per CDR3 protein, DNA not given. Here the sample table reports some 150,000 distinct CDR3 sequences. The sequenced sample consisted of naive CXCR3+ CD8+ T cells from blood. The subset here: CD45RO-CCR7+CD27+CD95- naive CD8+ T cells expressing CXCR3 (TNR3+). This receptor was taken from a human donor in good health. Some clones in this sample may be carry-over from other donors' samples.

CDR3 amino acids: CSVFAATGTGTEAFF. The chain combines TRBV29-1 with TRBJ1-1; the TCRdb D gene call, TRBD1, has no DNA to confirm it. The CDR3 covers 15 residues. The germline V gene encodes CDR1 SQVTM and CDR2 ANQGSEA.